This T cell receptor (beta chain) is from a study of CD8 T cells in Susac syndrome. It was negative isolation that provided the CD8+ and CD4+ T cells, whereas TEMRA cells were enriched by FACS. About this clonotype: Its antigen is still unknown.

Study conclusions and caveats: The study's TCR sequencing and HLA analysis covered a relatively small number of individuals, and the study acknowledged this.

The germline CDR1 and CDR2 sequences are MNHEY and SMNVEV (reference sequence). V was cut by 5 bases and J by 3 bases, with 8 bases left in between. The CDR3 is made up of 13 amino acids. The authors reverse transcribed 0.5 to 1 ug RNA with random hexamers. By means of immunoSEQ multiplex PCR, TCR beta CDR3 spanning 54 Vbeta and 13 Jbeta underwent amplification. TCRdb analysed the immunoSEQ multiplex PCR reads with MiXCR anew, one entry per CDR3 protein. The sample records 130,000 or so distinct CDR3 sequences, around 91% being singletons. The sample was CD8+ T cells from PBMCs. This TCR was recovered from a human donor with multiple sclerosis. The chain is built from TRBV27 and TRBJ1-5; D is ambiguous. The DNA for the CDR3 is TGTGCCAGCAGTCCATGGGCCAATCAGCCCCAGCATTTT. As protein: CASSPWANQPQHF.